This TCR beta chain is from a study of T-cell memory formation after mild COVID-19. Study-level information: Largely donor-specific sequence clusters came from two donors. Study observations and caveats: Pre-infection memory showed some responding clones, and this suggested that cross-reactive memory joined. Clones that contracted from day 15 to 85 were balanced CD4/CD8, while later expanders leaned CD4+.

The CDR3 loop spans 18 amino acids. The V gene's germline CDR1 is SQVTM and CDR2 ANQGSEA. V was pared by 3 bases and J by 1 base, with 22 bases between. TCRdb fed the 5' RACE reads into MiXCR, producing one record per CDR3 protein. The sample carries around 450,000 distinct CDR3 sequences, roughly a quarter recorded once. In its sample, this clonotype was seen many times. No antigen is known for it. Material for sequencing was PBMCs or a T cell subset sorted from them (not recorded which). V gene TRBV29-1 combines with J gene TRBJ2-1, with D perhaps TRBD1 (7 bases). The source of this sequence is an adult woman who had mild COVID-19 (a few samples of this study predate the infection). Cell type and time point are not known. The CDR3 DNA follows: TGCAGCGTTGATGCGGGACAGCTGTCCTATGGGTCCTACAATGAGCAGTTCTTC. The encoded protein is CSVDAGQLSYGSYNEQFF.